These T cell receptor beta chains were read from a single sample in a study of blood T cell repertoires in COVID-19. The data were produced by immunoSEQ multiplex PCR, yet TCRdb's version contains in-frame clones alone and is incomplete. The sample records about 280,000 clones, more than 70% being singletons. Sequencing was carried out using peripheral blood. All receptors derive from a woman aged 25 to 45 with COVID-19, enrolled during active disease. CDR3s include the opening cysteine and the closing phenylalanine or tryptophan. The D gene is left open where the match is weak. The size field is filled for only some rows; it gives once, few, many or a size class.

>TRBJ2-5|TRBV7-2|TRBD2|NA
CASSLGGSLETQYF
TGTGCCAGCAGCTTGGGCGGGAGCCTGGAGACCCAGTACTTC
>TRBJ1-2|TRBV4-1|NA|NA
CASSPGGNYGYTF
TGCGCCAGCAGCCCTGGGGGGAACTATGGCTACACCTTC
>TRBJ1-5|TRBV28|NA|NA
CASRQIQGSNQPQHF
TGTGCCAGCAGGCAGATACAGGGTAGCAATCAGCCCCAGCATTTT
>TRBJ1-3|TRBV6-5|NA|NA
CASSYRTISGNTIYF
TGTGCCAGCAGTTACAGGACTATCTCTGGAAACACCATATATTTT
>TRBJ1-5|TRBV6-5|NA|few
CASGRGVHQPQHF
TGTGCCAGTGGGCGGGGGGTTCATCAGCCCCAGCATTTT
>TRBJ2-7|TRBV3-1/TRBV3-2|NA|NA
CASSQDSRAGEQYF
TGTGCCAGCAGCCAAGATAGCAGGGCGGGGGAGCAGTACTTC
>TRBJ1-1|TRBV7-8|TRBD1|NA
CASSFHRGLNTEAFF
TGTGCCAGCAGCTTCCACAGGGGGCTGAACACTGAAGCTTTCTTT
>TRBJ2-3|TRBV5-1|TRBD2|once
CASSLGLDGGTDTQYF
TGCGCCAGCAGCCTAGGACTCGACGGGGGGACCGATACGCAGTATTTT
>TRBJ2-1|TRBV18|NA|NA
CASSPPFDEQFF
TGTGCCAGCTCACCCCCTTTCGATGAGCAGTTCTTC
>TRBJ2-3|TRBV6-5|NA|NA
CASSRQGRGADTQYF
TGTGCCAGCAGTCGTCAGGGGAGAGGGGCAGATACGCAGTATTTT
>TRBJ1-1|TRBV5-4|NA|NA
CASTKRAGSGTEAFF
TGTGCCAGCACCAAGCGGGCAGGGAGCGGCACTGAAGCTTTCTTT
>TRBJ2-2|TRBV7-3|TRBD2|NA
CASSLTSNPGELFF
TGTGCCAGCAGCTTGACTAGCAACCCCGGGGAGCTGTTTTTT
>TRBJ2-1|TRBV11-1|TRBD1|NA
CASSHVGGQVNEQFF
TGTGCCAGCAGCCACGTGGGCGGACAGGTCAACGAGCAGTTCTTC
>TRBJ2-1|TRBV5-6|TRBD2|NA
CASSLLLAGAGEQFF
TGTGCCAGCAGCTTGCTACTAGCGGGAGCGGGTGAGCAGTTCTTC
>TRBJ1-4|TRBV10-3|TRBD1|NA
CAISARQGQNEKLFF
TGTGCCATCAGTGCCCGACAGGGTCAGAATGAAAAACTGTTTTTT
>TRBJ2-7|TRBV10-3|NA|NA
CAISEEKSSYEQYF
TGTGCCATCTCCGAGGAAAAGAGCTCCTACGAGCAGTACTTC
>TRBJ1-5|TRBV6-6|NA|NA
CASSYSGVGQPQHF
TGTGCCAGCAGTTACTCCGGGGTTGGACAGCCCCAGCATTTT
>TRBJ1-5|TRBV2|TRBD1|NA
CASREQGKGNQPQHF
TGTGCCAGCAGGGAACAGGGGAAAGGCAATCAGCCCCAGCATTTT
>TRBJ2-7|TRBV7-7|NA|NA
CASSRQVSYEQYF
TGTGCTAGCAGCCGACAGGTCTCCTACGAGCAGTACTTC
>TRBJ2-7|TRBV19|TRBD1|NA
CASSAGQGSGEQYF
TGTGCCAGTAGTGCGGGACAGGGCTCGGGAGAGCAGTACTTC
>TRBJ2-3|TRBV12-3/TRBV12-4|NA|NA
CASSSGSHPYF
TGTGCCAGCAGTTCAGGGTCTCATCCGTATTTT